A single sample is the source of the 18 T cell receptor beta chains below, sequenced in a study of regulatory T cells in long-lasting Graves disease. To make TCR beta libraries, researchers used iRepertoire HTBI primers and Arm-PCR of CDR3 regions. TCRdb processed the multiplex PCR reads anew with MiXCR; each CDR3 protein has one entry. In the table there are a few hundred thousand distinct CDR3 sequences, under 25% of which are singletons. The time point denotes: persistent/refractory GD, antithyroid drugs over 5 years with positive TRAb. Generation of the TCR library employed RNA extracted from PBMCs. The sample in question was peripheral blood mononuclear cells (PBMCs), obtained when the disease was refractory, from a patient treated with antithyroid drugs. The origin of the receptors is a female donor with Graves disease.

V is TRBV4-1 and J is TRBJ1-5, with no clear D. Trimming removed 1 base at V and 6 bases at J, with 19 bases between. This CDR3 region has 17 residues. The V gene's germline CDR1 is MGHRA and CDR2 YSYEKL. The CDR3 DNA reads as TGCGCCAGCAGCCAAGGGGCCGGGAAGGAGGTGGGTCAGCCCCAGCATTTT. It codes for CASSQGAGKEVGQPQHF.

This clonotype was found many times. The chain uses TRBV6-1 and TRBJ1-5; 7 positions match TRBD1. The trim removed 7 bases at V and 0 bases at J, leaving 9 bases unmatched. The CDR3 loop spans 16 amino acids. The germline V gene encodes CDR1 MNHNS and CDR2 SASEGT. As DNA, the CDR3 is TGTGCCAGCAACCCAGGGGGGGGGTATAGCAATCAGCCCCAGCATTTT. Translating gives CASNPGGGYSNQPQHF.

This clonotype was seen at least ten times. This rearrangement joins TRBV2 to TRBJ2-5; 14 bases agree with TRBD2. Trimming at V came to 7 bases and at J to 4 bases, leaving 5 bases not matched to a gene. From germline, CDR1 is SNHLY and CDR2 FYNNEI. This CDR3 has 15 amino acids. CDR3 in amino acids: CASTRTSGGSETQYF. CDR3 bases: TGTGCCAGCACCCGGACTAGCGGGGGGTCAGAGACCCAGTACTTC.

The rearrangement links TRBV9 to TRBJ1-5; unclear D gene. CDR3 length: 15 residues. CDR1 SGDLS and CDR2 YYNGEE come from the germline V gene. Trimming pared 0 bases from V and 3 bases from J, leaving 10 bases between. CDR3 in amino acids: CASSVDEGANQPQHF. The CDR3 DNA is TGTGCCAGCAGCGTAGATGAGGGAGCCAATCAGCCCCAGCATTTT.

The chain combines TRBV7-2 with TRBJ2-3; 10 bases agree with TRBD2. The CDR3 has 17 residues. The trim removed 4 bases at V and 0 bases at J, leaving 7 bases unmatched. Germline V gene sequence: CDR1 SGHTA, CDR2 FQGNSA. CDR3 sequence: CASSSSMTSGSTDTQYF. The CDR3 DNA follows: TGTGCCAGCAGCTCCTCCATGACTAGCGGGAGCACAGATACGCAGTATTTT.

This clonotype was counted ten times or more. The chain carries TRBV19 and TRBJ1-1; no clear D. Germline CDR1 reads LNHDA; CDR2 reads SQIVND (reference sequence). The CDR3 is 13 residues long. Trimming took 3 bases from V and 0 from J, leaving 5 bases between them. The CDR3 here is CASSIILNTEAFF. Here the CDR3 DNA reads TGTGCCAGTAGTATTATCTTGAACACTGAAGCTTTCTTT.

The chain is built from TRBV5-1 and TRBJ2-1; TRBD1 matches at 9 bases. The ends lost 4 bases at V and 8 bases at J; junction bases unmatched: 13. The length of the CDR3 is 16 residues. Germline CDR1 is SGHRS and CDR2 is YFSETQ. The CDR3 DNA reads as TGCGCCAGCAGCCCAGCCCGGGACAGGGTTTTGGATGAGCAGTTCTTC. It yields the protein CASSPARDRVLDEQFF.

CDR3 DNA: TGTGCCAGTAGTATAGCGGGGCTTGGCTACACCTTC. It encodes CASSIAGLGYTF. The V gene is TRBV19, the J gene TRBJ1-2; TRBD1 might be the D (5 bases). This CDR3 is built from 12 residues. With 1 base removed from V and 7 bases from J, the gap between germline ends came to 7 bases. Germline CDR1 LNHDA, CDR2 SQIVND (reference sequence).

In its sample, this clonotype was seen a few times. The chain combines TRBV19 with TRBJ1-1; no clear D gene. From germline, CDR1 is LNHDA and CDR2 SQIVND (reference sequence). This CDR3 comprises 14 residues. The V end lost 6 bases, the J end lost 0 bases, and 11 bases lay between the germline ends. The CDR3 is CASRPNTVNTEAFF. The CDR3 DNA is TGTGCCAGTAGACCCAACACGGTGAACACTGAAGCTTTCTTT.

This clonotype was detected ten times or more. The rearrangement links TRBV28 to TRBJ1-2; the match to TRBD1 covers 9 bases. The CDR3 runs 16 residues. CDR1 is MDHEN and CDR2 is SYDVKM in the germline V gene. V shed 2 bases, J shed 8 bases, and the junction held 12 bases outside the gene matches. The CDR3 loop is CASSLVLGTGLYGYTF. The CDR3 coding sequence is TGTGCCAGCAGTTTAGTTCTGGGGACAGGGCTCTACGGCTACACCTTC.

This chain joins TRBV19 and TRBJ1-1; D is unresolved. This CDR3 has 14 residues. Germline values: CDR1 LNHDA, CDR2 SQIVND (reference sequence). V was shortened by 3 bases and J by 4 bases, with 12 bases between the two germline ends. CDR3 in amino acids: CASSMTRTGTEAFF. The DNA of the CDR3 is TGTGCCAGTAGTATGACTCGGACCGGCACTGAAGCTTTCTTT. Combining the CDR3 with reference TRBV19 and TRBJ1-1 gives the whole variable domain DGGITQSPKYLFRKEGQNVTLSCEQNLNHDAMYWYRQDPGQGLRLIYYSQIVNDFQKGDIAEGYSVSREKKESFPLTVTSAQKNPTAFYLCASSMTRTGTEAFFGQGTRLTVV.

The chain joins TRBV7-8 to TRBJ2-6, with D possibly being TRBD2 (5 bases). CDR3 length: 13 amino acids. Deletions cut 8 bases from V and 3 bases from J, with 8 bases between. In germline, CDR1 is SGHVS, CDR2 FQNEAQ. CDR3 loop: CASFGVGANVLTF. The CDR3 bases are TGTGCCAGCTTCGGGGTTGGGGCCAACGTCCTGACTTTC.

V is TRBV7-2 and J is TRBJ2-2; TRBD1 is a possible D gene (5 bases). The germline gives CDR1 SGHTA, CDR2 FQGNSA. The length of the CDR3 is 14 residues. V dropped 5 bases and J dropped 6 bases, with 13 bases sitting between them. CDR3 residues: CASSPRQFPGELFF. The CDR3, as DNA: TGTGCCAGCAGCCCCCGACAGTTCCCCGGGGAGCTGTTTTTT.

This clonotype appeared many times. V gene TRBV11-1 combines with J gene TRBJ1-1; D is uncertain. V lost 6 bases, J lost 1 base, and 15 bases lay in between. Germline lookup yields CDR1 SGHAT and CDR2 FQDESV (reference sequence). This CDR3 comprises 15 residues. The DNA of the CDR3 is TGTGCCAGCAGTCTAAGAAAGGGCACGAACACTGAAGCTTTCTTT. It yields the protein CASSLRKGTNTEAFF.

At least ten counts were recorded for this clonotype. This chain connects TRBV11-3 to TRBJ1-2; no clear D gene. Germline V CDR1 and CDR2: SGHNT, YENEEA. CDR3 size: 14 residues. V was clipped by 1 base and J by 6 bases, with 12 bases between them. The CDR3 DNA follows: TGTGCCAGCAGCTTAGGGTTTCTCAGAAATGGCTACACCTTC. Translated, it gives CASSLGFLRNGYTF.

The chain employs TRBV20-1 and TRBJ1-1; D is ambiguous. CDR1 and CDR2 (germline): DFQATT, SNEGSKA (reference sequence). The CDR3 covers 12 residues. Trimming pared 0 bases from V and 11 bases from J, leaving 13 bases between. Here the CDR3 DNA reads TGCAGTGCTAGAGATCAGCGGGCAATCGCTTTCTTT. This codes for CSARDQRAIAFF.

This clonotype occurred many times. The chain joins TRBV28 to TRBJ1-1; 7 nucleotides align to TRBD1. Germline CDR1 reads MDHEN; CDR2 reads SYDVKM. The CDR3 covers 14 residues. The ends lost 6 bases at V and 2 bases at J; junction bases unmatched: 6. CDR3 nucleotide sequence: TGTGCCAGCAGGCCGACAGGGCCTAACACTGAAGCTTTCTTT. Encoded protein: CASRPTGPNTEAFF.

This clonotype was counted ten times or more. The chain couples TRBV20-1 to TRBJ2-7; D might be TRBD2 (5 bases). The CDR3 contains 14 residues. Germline CDR1 reads DFQATT; CDR2 reads SNEGSKA (reference sequence). Trimming cost V 0 bases and J 2 bases, with 11 bases left between them. The chain's CDR3 is CSARELVFTYEQYF. DNA for the CDR3: TGCAGTGCTAGAGAACTAGTCTTCACCTACGAGCAGTACTTC.